This T cell receptor beta chain was retrieved from a study of human T cells and chemical hapten exposure. Overall study results and limits: PT1 expanded TCR numbers tracked positively with patch test score.

Time point defined: patch test 2, 6 weeks after DPC sensitization. Specified treatment: therapeutic diphenylcyclopropenone sensitization with weekly scalp DPC. TCRdb redid the calling of the RACE reads with MiXCR, one entry per CDR3 protein. This sample yields about 96,000 distinct CDR3 sequences, of which roughly a tenth are seen a single time; about 2% belongs to the top ten. This clonotype was detected ten times or more. Its specificity is not known. The clonotype comes from a woman between 40 and 50 years old with alopecia areata. Some clones in this sample may be carry-over from other donors' samples. This specimen was whole blood, taken in connection with sensitization to the hapten diphenylcyclopropenone (DPC).

The CDR3 loop reads CASSPTGHEQFF. DNA of the CDR3: TGTGCCAGCAGCCCGACAGGGCATGAGCAGTTCTTC. V is TRBV7-6 and J is TRBJ2-1; 7 nucleotides match TRBD1. The CDR3 totals 12 residues. Germline values: CDR1 SGHVS, CDR2 FNYEAQ. Trimming removed 5 bases from V and 8 bases from J; junction bases left unmatched: 3.